One and the same sample provided the 21 T cell receptor beta chains below, sequenced in a study of CD8 T cells in ankylosing spondylitis. TCRdb re-called the 5' RACE reads with MiXCR, one entry per CDR3 protein. The data contain under 250,000 distinct CDR3 sequences, 30% to 35% of them seen just once; the ten biggest clones take up roughly 4%. What was sequenced was blood, either unsorted or a sorted T cell fraction (not recorded which). These receptors were obtained from a male donor with ankylosing spondylitis or in good health (not recorded which).

The chain uses TRBV7-8 and TRBJ2-7; no reliable D call. CDR3 length equals 13 residues. The V and J ends lost 1 base and 3 bases respectively, with 7 bases between them. Germline CDR1 is SGHVS and CDR2 is FQNEAQ. The CDR3 nucleotides read TGTGCCAGCAGCTTAGGCCCAGTCTACGAGCAGTACTTC. It yields the protein CASSLGPVYEQYF.

The chain employs TRBV20-1 and TRBJ1-3; possible D gene TRBD1, 5 bases. V shed 7 bases and J shed 2 bases, with 12 bases lying between them. The CDR3 totals 13 residues. Germline CDR1 DFQATT, CDR2 SNEGSKA (reference sequence). CDR3 sequence reads: CSVRPGPGNTIYF. The DNA for the CDR3 is TGCAGTGTTCGTCCGGGACCTGGAAACACCATATATTTT.

The sample holds a few counts of this clonotype. This chain joins TRBV29-1 and TRBJ1-1, with D tentatively TRBD1 (6 bases). Germline V gene sequence: CDR1 SQVTM, CDR2 ANQGSEA. Trimming removed 7 bases at V and 4 bases at J, with 19 bases between. This CDR3 is built from 14 residues. The CDR3 coding sequence is TGCAGCGCCGCGGGACACACAACGGGCACTGAAGCTTTCTTT. Protein: CSAAGHTTGTEAFF.

This clonotype has a single count. The chain couples TRBV7-9 to TRBJ1-4; a possible D gene is TRBD1 (5 bases). This CDR3 comprises 15 residues. The V gene lost 3 bases and the J gene lost 0 bases, with 8 bases spanning the gap. The germline gives CDR1 SEHNR, CDR2 FQNEAQ (reference sequence). CDR3 bases: TGTGCCAGCAGCTTGGGGCCAACAACTAATGAAAAACTGTTTTTT. Amino acid sequence: CASSLGPTTNEKLFF.

V gene TRBV3-1 combines with J gene TRBJ2-1; D ambiguous. Between the trimmed V and J ends, which lost 5 bases and 3 bases, there was a span of 14 bases. Looked up from germline, CDR1 is LGHDT and CDR2 is YNNKEL (reference sequence). The CDR3 sequence is 15 residues long. In DNA, the CDR3 is TGTGCCAGCAGCGACCAAACGCCCATCTACAATGAGCAGTTCTTC. Amino acids: CASSDQTPIYNEQFF.

The chain carries TRBV7-2 and TRBJ2-3; D might be TRBD2 (6 bases). The length of the CDR3 is 14 residues. The ends were cut back, 0 bases at V and 7 bases at J, with 11 bases in the middle. Germline assignment: CDR1 SGHTA and CDR2 FQGNSA. The CDR3 loop reads CASSLALTSYTQYF. In nucleotides, the CDR3 is TGTGCCAGCAGCTTAGCGCTAACTAGCTATACGCAGTATTTT. Full variable domain (missing parts from reference TRBV7-2 and TRBJ2-3): GAGVSQSPSNKVTEKGKDVELRCDPISGHTALYWYRQSLGQGLEFLIYFQGNSAPDKSGLPSDRFSAERTGGSVSTLTIQRTQQEDSAVYLCASSLALTSYTQYFGPGTRLTVL.

This clonotype is a singleton in its sample. The CDR3 region has the DNA TGCGCCAGCAGCCAAGATAGGTGGGGGGCCTACAATGAGCAGTTCTTC. It specifies CASSQDRWGAYNEQFF. This chain uses TRBV4-1 with TRBJ2-1, with D possibly TRBD2 on 6 matching bases. The germline V gene has CDR1 MGHRA and CDR2 YSYEKL. The CDR3 length is 16 residues. The ends were cut back, 0 bases at V and 2 bases at J, with 11 bases in the middle.

The chain links TRBV5-1 to TRBJ2-2, with D hard to call. V lost 3 bases and J lost 7, with 13 bases in between. Germline V gene sequence: CDR1 SGHRS, CDR2 YFSETQ. The length of the CDR3 is 14 residues. CDR3 in amino acids: CASSSSWGGGELFF. The CDR3 region has the DNA TGCGCCAGCAGCTCATCTTGGGGTGGCGGGGAGCTGTTTTTT.

The V gene is TRBV20-1, the J gene TRBJ1-4; no definite D call. Trimming left V 6 bases short and J 7 bases short, with 6 bases between. Germline lookup yields CDR1 DFQATT and CDR2 SNEGSKA (reference sequence). This CDR3 is built from 10 residues. CDR3: CSAKFEKLFF. The DNA for the CDR3 is TGCAGTGCCAAATTTGAAAAACTGTTTTTT.

This clonotype showed up just a few times. The chain uses TRBV20-1 and TRBJ1-6; unclear D gene. Germline assignment: CDR1 DFQATT and CDR2 SNEGSKA (reference sequence). Trimming shortened V by 3 bases and J by 6 bases, and 6 bases separated the two germline ends. The CDR3 sequence is 12 residues long. The CDR3 protein is CSARAPNSPLHF. The CDR3 DNA follows: TGCAGTGCTAGGGCCCCTAATTCACCCCTCCACTTT.

This clonotype has only a few counts. This chain links TRBV10-3 with TRBJ1-4; 7 bases fit TRBD1. Germline CDR1 is ENHRY and CDR2 is SYGVKD. The J segment lost 4 bases and the V segment lost 10 bases, leaving 6 bases of the junction unmatched. This CDR3 contains 13 residues. In DNA form, the CDR3 reads TGTGCCACCCGGGACAGTAGTAATGAAAAACTGTTTTTT. This codes for CATRDSSNEKLFF.

The rearrangement joins TRBV28 to TRBJ2-1; possibly TRBD2 for D (5 bases). Germline V gene data show CDR1 as MDHEN and CDR2 as SYDVKM. The length of the CDR3 is 15 residues. The V and J ends lost 5 bases and 4 bases respectively, with 15 bases between them. The CDR3, as DNA: TGTGCCAGCAGTACCCGTGCTATAGCGTACAATGAGCAGTTCTTC. Translating gives CASSTRAIAYNEQFF.

This clonotype occurred a few times. The genes are TRBV19 and TRBJ1-1; D perhaps matches TRBD1 (5 bases). V lost 6 bases to trimming and J lost 8 bases, with 16 bases between them. This CDR3 contains 13 residues. CDR1 and CDR2 from the germline V gene are LNHDA and SQIVND (reference sequence). CDR3 loop: CASRGQDQTEAFF. Written as DNA, the CDR3 is TGTGCCAGTAGGGGGCAAGATCAGACCGAAGCTTTCTTT.

V and J are TRBV12-3 or TRBV12-4 and TRBJ2-2; 8 positions match TRBD1. The CDR3 has 14 residues. The V and J ends lost 3 bases and 9 bases, in that order; junction bases with no gene match: 6. In nucleotides, the CDR3 is TGTGCCAGCAGTTTTTGGCAGGGGGCCCGGGAGCTGTTTTTT. Translated: CASSFWQGARELFF.

This chain links TRBV7-2 with TRBJ2-1; possible D gene TRBD2, 5 bases. The CDR3 loop spans 16 amino acids. The germline V gene has CDR1 SGHTA and CDR2 FQGNSA. V lost 1 base to trimming and J lost 2 bases, with 12 bases between them. The CDR3 sequence is CASSLVVGETYNEQFF. Written as DNA, the CDR3 is TGTGCCAGCAGCTTAGTGGTCGGGGAGACCTACAATGAGCAGTTCTTC.

As to this clonotype: Its ends do not fully match the called genes, so a read error is possible. The chain joins TRBV9 to TRBJ2-7, with unresolved D. Germline CDR1 SGDLS, CDR2 YYNGEE. This CDR3 has 13 residues. The CDR3 protein is CTPEDRSSYEQYF. CDR3 bases: TGCACCCCCGAGGATAGGAGCTCCTACGAGCAGTACTTC.

This rearrangement joins TRBV28 to TRBJ1-5, with D possibly TRBD1 on 5 matching bases. The CDR3 is 14 amino acids. V was pared by 5 bases and J by 7 bases, with 15 bases between. From germline, CDR1 is MDHEN and CDR2 SYDVKM. CDR3: CASSGFTGEQPQHF. DNA for the CDR3: TGTGCCAGCAGTGGCTTCACGGGGGAGCAGCCCCAGCATTTT.

The chain uses TRBV11-2 and TRBJ2-1, with D perhaps assigned TRBD1 or TRBD2 (6 bases each). Between the trimmed V and J ends, which lost 0 bases and 8 bases, there was a span of 26 bases. CDR1 and CDR2 (germline): SGHAT, FQNNGV. The CDR3 extends over 19 amino acids. The CDR3 is CASSLDSWGLRDRSDEQFF. Here the CDR3 DNA reads TGTGCCAGCAGCTTAGATAGTTGGGGGCTGCGGGACCGGTCCGATGAGCAGTTCTTC.

This clonotype was seen only a few times. This chain connects TRBV7-2 to TRBJ2-7; 7 nucleotides agree with TRBD1. The ends lost 5 bases at V and 3 bases at J; junction bases unmatched: 10. Looked up from germline, CDR1 is SGHTA and CDR2 is FQGNSA. The CDR3 extends over 15 amino acids. This CDR3 is CASSRDSQFSYEQYF. The CDR3, as DNA: TGTGCCAGCAGCCGGGACAGCCAGTTCAGCTACGAGCAGTACTTC.

V gene TRBV15 combines with J gene TRBJ2-5, with 9 positions matching TRBD1. Germline CDR1 is LNHNV and CDR2 is YYDKDF (reference sequence). Trimming at V came to 9 bases and at J to 7 bases, leaving 24 bases not matched to a gene. The CDR3 loop spans 18 amino acids. This chain's CDR3 is CATGAVRTGVKRTWTQYF. CDR3 coding DNA: TGTGCCACGGGAGCCGTTAGGACAGGGGTCAAAAGGACGTGGACCCAGTACTTC.

This clonotype occurred a few times. The genes are TRBV7-9 and TRBJ1-2; 7 bases line up with TRBD1. CDR3 size: 14 residues. From germline, CDR1 is SEHNR and CDR2 FQNEAQ (reference sequence). V lost 5 bases to trimming and J lost 5 bases; unmatched junction nucleotides: 8. CDR3 protein: CASSPGQAMYGYTF. The CDR3, as DNA: TGTGCCAGCAGCCCCGGACAGGCGATGTATGGCTACACCTTC.